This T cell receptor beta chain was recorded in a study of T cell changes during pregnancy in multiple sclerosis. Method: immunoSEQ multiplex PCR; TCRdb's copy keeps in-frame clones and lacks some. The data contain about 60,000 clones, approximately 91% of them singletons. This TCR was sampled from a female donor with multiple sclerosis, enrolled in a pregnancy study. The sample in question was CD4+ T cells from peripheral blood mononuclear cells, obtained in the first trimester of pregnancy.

The CDR3 coding sequence is TGTGCCAGCAGTTTGGGGGGGGCCGTCCAGCCCCAGCATTTT. The encoded protein is CASSLGGAVQPQHF. The chain uses TRBV6-6 and TRBJ1-5, with a tentative D call TRBD1 (6 bases). V lost 4 bases, J lost 7 bases, and 14 bases lay in between. Germline V gene data show CDR1 as MNHNY and CDR2 as SVGAGI (reference sequence). The CDR3 has 14 residues.